The 7 T cell receptor beta chains given below trace back to one sample, sequenced in a study of cytomegalovirus exposure and HLA in healthy donors. Vbeta (60) and Jbeta (13) primers were used in the PCR. The table came from immunoSEQ multiplex PCR; TCRdb's copy has only in-frame clones and leaves some out. The repertoire table contains fewer than 75,000 clones. The sequenced sample consisted of PBMCs. The receptors come from a boy aged 5-17 years in good health and CMV-seronegative.

The chain links TRBV6-1 to TRBJ1-5; D unresolved. The V gene's germline CDR1 is MNHNS and CDR2 SASEGT. The V end lost 4 bases, the J end lost 5 bases, and 9 bases lay between the germline ends. CDR3 length equals 13 residues. Here the CDR3 reads CASSGAEDQPQHF. The DNA of the CDR3 is TGTGCCAGCAGTGGGGCAGAAGATCAGCCCCAGCATTTT.

The chain is built from TRBV13 and TRBJ2-2; the D gene is possibly TRBD2 (6 bases). Trimming stripped 5 bases from V and 1 base from J, with 8 bases between. CDR1 PRHDT and CDR2 FYEKMQ come from the germline V gene (reference sequence). The CDR3 consists of 14 residues. CDR3 sequence reads: CASSMGLNTGELFF. The CDR3, as DNA: TGTGCCAGCAGCATGGGACTGAACACCGGGGAGCTGTTTTTT.

This chain connects TRBV30 to TRBJ2-7; 10 bases align to TRBD2. Germline CDR1 is GTSNPN and CDR2 is SVGIG (reference sequence). The CDR3 is 14 residues long. V lost 0 bases, J lost 3 bases, and 2 bases stayed unmatched. The CDR3 region is CAWSVASGSYEQYF. For the CDR3, the DNA is TGTGCCTGGAGTGTGGCTAGCGGGAGCTACGAGCAGTACTTC.

The rearrangement uses TRBV7-9 and TRBJ2-7; D may be TRBD1 (5 bases). Germline lookup yields CDR1 SEHNR and CDR2 FQNEAQ (reference sequence). V was trimmed by 5 bases and J by 0 bases, leaving 14 bases between them. CDR3 length: 15 amino acids. In DNA, the CDR3 is TGTGCCAGCAGCCCCGACAGTCTTAGCTCCTACGAGCAGTACTTC. This translates into CASSPDSLSSYEQYF.

The chain links TRBV9 to TRBJ2-7; 11 bases match TRBD2. V dropped 4 bases and J dropped 0; count of bases not matched to a gene: 3. The CDR3 consists of 15 residues. The germline V gene encodes CDR1 SGDLS and CDR2 YYNGEE. This CDR3 reads CASSTGTSGSYEQYF. The CDR3 DNA reads TGTGCCAGCAGCACCGGGACTAGCGGCTCCTACGAGCAGTACTTC.

J is TRBJ1-2 and V is TRBV27, with D perhaps TRBD1 (5 bases). V lost 2 bases and J 7 bases, leaving 11 bases between the germline ends. The germline V gene has CDR1 MNHEY and CDR2 SMNVEV (reference sequence). The CDR3 runs 13 residues. CDR3 region: CASSLGGVGGYTF. The DNA for the CDR3 is TGTGCCAGCAGTTTAGGGGGGGTTGGTGGCTACACCTTC.

The rearrangement joins TRBV5-4 to TRBJ1-1; 8 positions agree with TRBD1. V gave up 4 bases and J gave up 1 base; unmatched junction bases: 6. CDR3 size: 15 residues. Germline V gives CDR1 SGHNT, CDR2 YYREEE (reference sequence). As DNA, the CDR3 is TGTGCCAGCAGCAGGGCCGGACAGGGGAACACTGAAGCTTTCTTT. This gives the protein CASSRAGQGNTEAFF.